This TCR beta chain came from a study of CD8+ T cells in alopecia areata. Trimming cost V 0 bases and J 5 bases, with 11 bases left between them. In germline, CDR1 is LGHNA, CDR2 YSLEER. The length of the CDR3 is 15 residues. Extracted RNA was reverse transcribed, and the resulting cDNA served as sequencing template. TCRdb's copy holds only in-frame clones and misses some; the assay was immunoSEQ multiplex PCR. The table records roughly 220,000 clones, approximately 67% of them present only once. Study-wide results and caveats: Given one nonresponder, whether baseline CD8+ expansion relates to response remains uncertain. Researchers report lesional scalp, most notably alopecia totalis/universalis, outstripped normal scalp in clonality. Tofacitinib significantly brought down scalp clonality and expanded CD8+ clones among top 100.

In the case of this clone: Antigen: not known.

The treatment denotes: oral pan-JAK inhibitor, 5-10 mg twice daily. Sample: CD4+ T cells sorted from blood, taken at approximately week 42, from a patient treated with tofacitinib. V and J are TRBV4-3 and TRBJ1-5; D may be TRBD1 (6 bases). The source of this sequence is a human donor with alopecia areata. The CDR3 DNA follows: TGCGCCAGCAGCCAAGAATTGTCAGGGGATCAGCCCCAGCATTTT. Its protein is CASSQELSGDQPQHF.